Included here is one T cell receptor (beta chain) sequence, with context. What it recognizes is unknown. Germline-derived CDR1 and CDR2 are SGHTA and FQGTGA. The CDR3 consists of 15 residues. The entry originates in a study of monozygotic twins with inflammatory bowel disease. Findings and limits, study-wide: Limited power may explain why concordant and discordant twins showed no difference in repertoire similarity. Those with IBD had lower TCRbeta diversity (inverse Simpson) than their healthy co-twins did. Especially with disease activity, IBD patients had fewer clonotypes in common with others than healthy twins did.

Blood was collected, around 2.7 ml per donor. TCRdb reworked the 5' RACE reads into one entry per CDR3 protein, no DNA. In total, the table holds about 330,000 distinct CDR3 sequences. The sequenced material came from blood. The chain couples TRBV7-3 to TRBJ2-1. The receptor's source is a human donor with ulcerative colitis or Crohn's disease, or a healthy co-twin of an affected twin (not recorded which). The CDR3 loop is CASSATPLPHNEQFF. Combining the CDR3 with reference TRBV7-3 and TRBJ2-1 gives the whole variable domain GAGVSQTPSNKVTEKGKYVELRCDPISGHTALYWYRQSLGQGPEFLIYFQGTGAADDSGLPNDRFFAVRPEGSVSTLKIQRTERGDSAVYLCASSATPLPHNEQFFGPGTRLTVL.